The 30 T cell receptor beta chains in this list originate from one sample, sequenced in a study of control samples from healthy donors and cancer patients. The data were produced by immunoSEQ multiplex PCR, yet TCRdb's version contains in-frame clones alone and is incomplete. Of roughly 100,000 clones in the sample, just over 90% were seen once. Sequencing was done on a sample of blood. The receptors derive from a woman younger than 35 in good health.

The chain couples TRBV6-1 to TRBJ1-4, with D uncertain. With 1 base removed from V and 8 bases from J, the gap between germline ends came to 8 bases. CDR3 length: 13 amino acids. Germline values: CDR1 MNHNS, CDR2 SASEGT. The CDR3 sequence is CASSEGTGEKLFF. In DNA form, the CDR3 reads TGTGCCAGCAGTGAAGGGACCGGGGAAAAACTGTTTTTT.

This clone occurred once. This rearrangement joins TRBV6-5 to TRBJ2-3; tentative D call: TRBD2 (6 bases). Trimming pared 6 bases from V and 0 bases from J, leaving 10 bases between. This CDR3 contains 14 residues. Germline CDR1 is MNHEY and CDR2 is SVGAGI. The CDR3 nucleotides are TGTGCCAGCAGGAGCGGGTTGAGCACAGATACGCAGTATTTT. It encodes CASRSGLSTDTQYF.

This clone was picked up one time. The rearrangement links TRBV6-5 to TRBJ1-4; no reliable D call. The V gene lost 4 bases and the J gene lost 6 bases, with 15 bases spanning the gap. The germline gives CDR1 MNHEY, CDR2 SVGAGI. The CDR3 runs to 15 residues. CDR3 region: CASSLSGSFDEKLFF. In DNA, the CDR3 is TGTGCCAGCAGTTTATCGGGGTCATTTGATGAAAAACTGTTTTTT.

The V call is TRBV6-2 or TRBV6-3, the J call TRBJ2-3; 11 bases agree with TRBD2. V shed 5 bases and J 4 bases; nucleotides not matched to a gene: 5. Germline assignment: CDR1 MNHEY and CDR2 SVGEGT. The length of the CDR3 is 15 residues. The CDR3 coding sequence is TGTGCCAGCAGTGTGACTAGCGGGGCGCCAGATACGCAGTATTTT. It specifies CASSVTSGAPDTQYF.

V and J are TRBV28 and TRBJ1-1; D unresolved. Per the germline V gene, CDR1 is MDHEN and CDR2 is SYDVKM. This CDR3 has 13 residues. Trimming removed 7 bases from V and 6 bases from J, with 15 bases in between. CDR3 sequence (DNA): TGTGCCAGCACCCCTCTTTCCCGCGCTGAAGCTTTCTTT. It translates to CASTPLSRAEAFF.

The chain links TRBV18 to TRBJ2-3; D is unresolved. The V end was cut by 8 bases, the J end by 1 base, with 4 bases between. This CDR3 spans 11 amino acids. Germline CDR1 is KGHSH and CDR2 is LQKENI. The CDR3 DNA follows: TGTGCCAGCACCCGCACAGATACGCAGTATTTT. This translates into CASTRTDTQYF.

The chain combines TRBV30 with TRBJ1-2; TRBD1 is a possible D gene (5 bases). CDR1 and CDR2 from the germline V gene are GTSNPN and SVGIG (reference sequence). This CDR3 is 12 amino acids long. V lost 0 bases, J lost 4 bases, and 6 bases lay in between. The CDR3 spells CAWSVGAYGYTF. The DNA of the CDR3 is TGTGCCTGGAGTGTTGGGGCCTATGGCTACACCTTC.

This clone appeared a single time. This chain connects TRBV5-4 to TRBJ1-2, with D possibly matching TRBD1 (6 bases). CDR1 and CDR2 from the germline V gene are SGHNT and YYREEE (reference sequence). This CDR3 is 15 amino acids long. The V and J ends lost 2 bases and 4 bases respectively, with 15 bases between them. CDR3 nucleotide sequence: TGTGCCAGCAGCTTTGGCAACAGGGCGGCCTATGGCTACACCTTC. Amino acids: CASSFGNRAAYGYTF.

Many counts were recorded for this clone. The gene calls are TRBV21-1 and TRBJ2-7. TRBV21-1 is a pseudogene. This CDR3 has 10 amino acids. This CDR3 is CASSRGEQYF. The CDR3 DNA reads TGTGCCAGCAGCAGGGGCGAGCAGTACTTC.

The CDR3 loop is CASSLEGEAYGYTF. In nucleotides, the CDR3 is TGTGCCAGCAGCTTAGAGGGTGAAGCCTATGGCTACACCTTC. The chain has TRBV7-8 and TRBJ1-2; unclear D gene. CDR3 length equals 14 residues. Trimming took 1 base from V and 4 from J, leaving 10 bases between them. Germline assignment: CDR1 SGHVS and CDR2 FQNEAQ.

This clone was counted once. The chain couples TRBV5-6 to TRBJ1-2, with D possibly matching TRBD1 (6 bases). Germline values: CDR1 SGHDT, CDR2 YYEEEE. The CDR3 covers 14 residues. V lost 1 base to trimming and J lost 4 bases, with 11 bases between them. CDR3 sequence (DNA): TGTGCCAGCAGCTTGAACAGGGAGGGCTATGGCTACACCTTC. This sequence encodes CASSLNREGYGYTF.

The J gene is TRBJ1-1, the V gene TRBV6-5, with 7 bases that match TRBD1. The CDR3 runs 15 residues. Germline V gives CDR1 MNHEY, CDR2 SVGAGI. V was pared by 8 bases and J by 1 base, with 10 bases of the junction left unmatched. In DNA, the CDR3 is TGTGCCAGCCTCTTCCGGACAGGCAGGAACACTGAAGCTTTCTTT. Translated, it gives CASLFRTGRNTEAFF.

This clone was recorded only once. The rearrangement joins TRBV6-4 to TRBJ2-3, with 10 bases aligning to TRBD2. The V segment lost 6 bases and the J segment 0 bases; nucleotides outside the gene matches: 6. Germline lookup yields CDR1 MRHNA and CDR2 SNTAGT. This CDR3 is built from 16 residues. The CDR3 reads CASSQTSGASTDTQYF. In DNA, the CDR3 is TGTGCCAGCAGCCAAACTAGCGGGGCTAGCACAGATACGCAGTATTTT.

The chain uses TRBV6-6 and TRBJ1-3; D is uncertain. Trimming stripped 4 bases from V and 0 bases from J, with 4 bases between. The germline CDR1 and CDR2 sequences are MNHNY and SVGAGI (reference sequence). This CDR3 has 13 residues. The CDR3 DNA reads as TGTGCCAGCAGTTTCTTCTCTGGAAACACCATATATTTT. Its translation: CASSFFSGNTIYF.

This chain uses TRBV18 with TRBJ1-2, with D uncertain. Germline lookup yields CDR1 KGHSH and CDR2 LQKENI. Trimming left V 3 bases short and J 8 bases short, with 22 bases between. The CDR3 is 16 amino acids. The CDR3 loop is CASSPGSNLPGGGYTF. CDR3 nucleotide sequence: TGTGCCAGCTCACCGGGTTCGAATTTGCCCGGCGGCGGCTACACCTTC.

The rearrangement joins TRBV14 to TRBJ1-2; TRBD1 aligns across 8 bases. Losses at the gene ends were 2 bases for V and 4 bases for J; bases not matched to a gene: 6. Germline lookup yields CDR1 SGHDN and CDR2 FVKESK. The CDR3 loop spans 15 amino acids. The CDR3 reads CASSQLGQAFYGYTF. For the CDR3, the DNA is TGTGCCAGCAGCCAACTGGGACAGGCTTTCTATGGCTACACCTTC. The full variable domain, rest sourced from reference TRBV14 and TRBJ1-2, is EAGVTQFPSHSVIEKGQTVTLRCDPISGHDNLYWYRRVMGKEIKFLLHFVKESKQDESGMPNNRFLAERTGGTYSTLKVQPAELEDSGVYFCASSQLGQAFYGYTFGSGTRLTVV.

The J gene is TRBJ2-7, the V gene TRBV6-6; D might be TRBD2 (6 bases). Between the trimmed V and J ends, which lost 4 bases and 6 bases, there was a span of 16 bases. Germline V gene sequence: CDR1 MNHNY, CDR2 SVGAGI (reference sequence). This CDR3 has 14 residues. Here the CDR3 reads CASSFNQVGGEQYF. CDR3 coding DNA: TGTGCCAGCAGTTTCAACCAGGTCGGGGGCGAGCAGTACTTC.

The chain employs TRBV6-6 and TRBJ2-5; D is unresolved. CDR3 size: 12 residues. V was shortened by 4 bases and J by 4 bases, with 7 bases between the two germline ends. CDR1 MNHNY and CDR2 SVGAGI come from the germline V gene (reference sequence). The CDR3: CASSSNGETQYF. DNA of the CDR3: TGTGCCAGCAGTTCGAATGGAGAGACCCAGTACTTC.

The chain uses TRBV4-1 and TRBJ2-7; D uncertain. The germline V and J ends were trimmed by 0 bases and 2 bases, with 5 bases remaining between them. The V gene's germline CDR1 is MGHRA and CDR2 YSYEKL. CDR3 length: 13 residues. The CDR3 DNA is TGCGCCAGCAGCCAAGATAAGGCCTACGAGCAGTACTTC. Translated: CASSQDKAYEQYF.

V is TRBV6-2 or TRBV6-3 and J is TRBJ2-1, with TRBD2 identical over 12 bases. V shed 5 bases and J 6 bases; nucleotides not matched to a gene: 2. This CDR3 spans 14 amino acids. Looked up from germline, CDR1 is MNHEY and CDR2 is SVGEGT. CDR3 protein: CASSRTSGINEQFF. In nucleotides, the CDR3 is TGTGCCAGCAGTCGGACTAGCGGGATCAATGAGCAGTTCTTC.

This clone appeared once. The chain joins TRBV30 to TRBJ1-3; D unclear. V was shortened by 4 bases and J by 2 bases, with 6 bases between the two germline ends. Germline CDR1 and CDR2: GTSNPN and SVGIG (reference sequence). The CDR3 is made up of 12 amino acids. DNA for the CDR3: TGTGCCTGGACCCTAACTGGAAACACCATATATTTT. This gives the protein CAWTLTGNTIYF.

The rearrangement joins TRBV5-5 to TRBJ1-1; 7 bases are shared with TRBD1. Germline V gene data show CDR1 as SGHKS and CDR2 as YYEKEE (reference sequence). The length of the CDR3 is 14 residues. The trim removed 4 bases at V and 4 bases at J, leaving 7 bases unmatched. CDR3 residues: CASSVGNRGTEAFF. CDR3 bases: TGTGCCAGCAGCGTTGGGAACAGGGGCACTGAAGCTTTCTTT.

This clone was observed a single time. The chain joins TRBV23-1 to TRBJ2-7; 10 nucleotides match TRBD1. TRBV23-1 is annotated as an ORF whose role is uncertain. The CDR3 length is 15 residues. V dropped 3 bases and J dropped 3; count of bases not matched to a gene: 5. The CDR3 region is CASSQTGGNIYEQYF. CDR3 sequence (DNA): TGCGCCAGCAGTCAGACAGGGGGCAACATCTACGAGCAGTACTTC.

V gene TRBV30 combines with J gene TRBJ1-5, with unresolved D. Germline values: CDR1 GTSNPN, CDR2 SVGIG (reference sequence). V lost 3 bases and J 0 bases, leaving 9 bases between the germline ends. The CDR3 spans 14 residues. The CDR3: CAWSEGDSNQPQHF. DNA for the CDR3: TGTGCCTGGAGCGAGGGAGATAGCAATCAGCCCCAGCATTTT.

V usage is TRBV5-4 and J usage is TRBJ2-2; D not certain. The CDR3 is made up of 14 amino acids. Looked up from germline, CDR1 is SGHNT and CDR2 is YYREEE (reference sequence). The V and J ends lost 5 bases and 0 bases respectively, with 8 bases between them. The CDR3 loop is CASRTTANTGELFF. DNA of the CDR3: TGTGCCAGCAGGACAACAGCGAACACCGGGGAGCTGTTTTTT.

The chain couples TRBV7-2 to TRBJ2-2; 7 bases fit TRBD1. V shed 5 bases, J shed 1 base, and the junction held 13 bases outside the gene matches. Germline assignment: CDR1 SGHTA and CDR2 FQGNSA. This CDR3 has 18 amino acids. In DNA form, the CDR3 reads TGTGCCAGCAGCCAATCCCGGATGGGACAGCTGAACACCGGGGAGCTGTTTTTT. Protein product: CASSQSRMGQLNTGELFF.

CDR3 bases: TGTGCCAGCAGCTTCCCCGTGAGCGGGAGCTACGAGCAGTACTTC. Its translation: CASSFPVSGSYEQYF. The V and J genes are TRBV7-9 and TRBJ2-7, with 8 bases matching TRBD2. The CDR3 is made up of 15 amino acids. Germline V gene data show CDR1 as SEHNR and CDR2 as FQNEAQ (reference sequence). With 3 bases clipped from V and 3 bases from J, the junction kept 7 bases outside the gene matches.

DNA for the CDR3: TGTGCCAGCAGCCCAGGGACCCGTAGTTACTACGAGCAGTACTTC. This encodes CASSPGTRSYYEQYF. The chain combines TRBV9 with TRBJ2-7; the D gene could be TRBD1 or TRBD2 (5 bases each). The CDR3 spans 15 residues. V was pared by 4 bases and J by 3 bases, with 17 bases between. Germline CDR1 reads SGDLS; CDR2 reads YYNGEE.

The chain combines TRBV19 with TRBJ2-3; maybe TRBD1 (6 bases). Germline values: CDR1 LNHDA, CDR2 SQIVND (reference sequence). V was trimmed by 1 base and J by 2 bases, leaving 10 bases between them. This CDR3 has 15 residues. CDR3 sequence: CASSIGQGITDTQYF. CDR3 nucleotide sequence: TGTGCCAGTAGTATAGGGCAGGGGATCACAGATACGCAGTATTTT.

V is TRBV29-1 and J is TRBJ1-1; 10 positions agree with TRBD1. Germline CDR1 SQVTM, CDR2 ANQGSEA. Unmatched junction bases numbered 2, after V lost 0 bases and J lost 1 base. The CDR3 consists of 15 residues. The CDR3 DNA is TGCAGCGTTGAAGACTGGGACAGGGGGAACACTGAAGCTTTCTTT. Its protein is CSVEDWDRGNTEAFF.